This T cell receptor (beta chain) was sequenced during a study of identical twins. Points from the study as a whole: Monozygotic twins shared more out-of-frame TCR alpha than recombination models predicted.

This clonotype was recorded a few times. As yet, its antigen is unknown. V lost 4 bases, J lost 4 bases, and 10 bases stayed unmatched. This CDR3 comprises 16 residues. Germline lookup yields CDR1 SGHKS and CDR2 YYEKEE (reference sequence). Template switching added a universal primer site, and cDNA bore unique molecular identifiers. TCRdb ran MiXCR on the 5' RACE reads and lists one entry per CDR3 protein. The sample has roughly 770,000 distinct CDR3 sequences; about 20% are singletons. The same data also contributed to another study, on T cells expressing NK-cell markers. That work adds: Where a handful of donors were concerned, these clonotypes also led the CD3+CD56-NKG2C+ fraction. HCMV specificity of the expanded NKG2C+ T cell clones stayed unclear.

This sequence was found in a woman between 18 and 29 years old in good health. The genes are TRBV5-5 and TRBJ2-1; the match to TRBD2 covers 8 bases. The sequenced material came from PBMCs. The CDR3 protein is CASSPPGLVQYNEQFF. CDR3 nucleotides: TGTGCCAGCAGCCCACCGGGACTAGTTCAATACAATGAGCAGTTCTTC.